This T cell receptor (beta chain) originates from a study of regulatory T cells in long-lasting Graves disease. Relying on iRepertoire HTBI primers and Arm-PCR of CDR3 regions, the team built TCR beta libraries. TCRdb reanalysed the multiplex PCR reads using MiXCR and keeps one entry per CDR3 protein. The profile shows roughly 420,000 distinct CDR3 sequences, about a sixth of them singletons. This clonotype has only a few counts. Stated time point: newly diagnosed GD, antithyroid drugs for less than 3 months. PBMCs were the source of the RNA used for TCR sequencing. This CDR3 region has 12 residues. CDR1 is DFQATT and CDR2 is SNEGSKA in the germline V gene (reference sequence). V shed 7 bases and J 6 bases; nucleotides not matched to a gene: 6. Another study also made use of these data, one on T cells in Graves' hyperthyroidism and ophthalmopathy. That work adds: Ophthalmopathy onset followed model prediction by a median about 6.9 months.

This clonotype was obtained from a woman under 40 with Graves disease. The chain carries TRBV20-1 and TRBJ2-3, with 8 bases that match TRBD2. The sample was peripheral blood mononuclear cells (PBMCs), taken at new diagnosis, from a patient treated with antithyroid drugs. The CDR3 here is CSGREGPDTQYF. Written as DNA, the CDR3 is TGCAGTGGACGGGAGGGTCCGGATACGCAGTATTTT.